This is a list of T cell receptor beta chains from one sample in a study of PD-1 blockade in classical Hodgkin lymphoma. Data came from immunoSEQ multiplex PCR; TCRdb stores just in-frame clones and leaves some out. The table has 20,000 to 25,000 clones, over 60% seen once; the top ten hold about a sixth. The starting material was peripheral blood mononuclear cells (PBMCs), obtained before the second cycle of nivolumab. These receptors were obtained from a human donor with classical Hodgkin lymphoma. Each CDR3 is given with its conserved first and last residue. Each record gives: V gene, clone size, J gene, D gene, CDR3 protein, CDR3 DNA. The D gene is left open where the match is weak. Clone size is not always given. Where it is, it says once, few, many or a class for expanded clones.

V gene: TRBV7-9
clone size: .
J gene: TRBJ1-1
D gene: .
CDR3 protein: CASSANRAGVMNTEAFF
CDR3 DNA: TGTGCCAGCAGCGCCAACCGAGCAGGGGTAATGAACACTGAAGCTTTCTTT

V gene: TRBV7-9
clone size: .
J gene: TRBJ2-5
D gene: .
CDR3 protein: CASSLLSPRGIETQYF
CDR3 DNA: TGTGCCAGCAGCTTATTGTCCCCAAGGGGAATCGAGACCCAGTACTTC

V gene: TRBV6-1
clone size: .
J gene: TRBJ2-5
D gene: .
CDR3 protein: CASSEAGPPQETQYF
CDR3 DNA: TGTGCCAGCAGTGAAGCGGGTCCTCCCCAAGAGACCCAGTACTTC

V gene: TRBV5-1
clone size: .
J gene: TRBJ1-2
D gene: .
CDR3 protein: CASSATGYGYTF
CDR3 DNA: TGCGCCAGCAGCGCGACAGGATATGGCTACACCTTC

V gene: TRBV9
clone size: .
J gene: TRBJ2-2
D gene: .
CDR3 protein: CASSVVRQGDLFF
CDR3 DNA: TGTGCCAGCAGCGTAGTGCGGCAGGGTGATCTGTTTTTT

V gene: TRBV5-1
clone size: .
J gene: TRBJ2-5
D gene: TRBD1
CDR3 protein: CASSSNRGLETQYF
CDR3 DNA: TGCGCCAGCAGCTCGAACAGGGGGCTAGAGACCCAGTACTTC

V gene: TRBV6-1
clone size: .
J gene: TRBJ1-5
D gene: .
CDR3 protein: CASSEAGGRNQPQHF
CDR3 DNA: TGTGCCAGCAGTGAAGCGGGGGGACGAAATCAGCCCCAGCATTTT

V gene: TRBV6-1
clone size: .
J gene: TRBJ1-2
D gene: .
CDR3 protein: CASSEVGNYGYTF
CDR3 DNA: TGTGCCAGCAGCGAAGTGGGCAACTATGGCTACACCTTC

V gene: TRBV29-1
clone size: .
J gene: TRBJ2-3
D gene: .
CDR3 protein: CSVLAAYTQYF
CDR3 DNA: TGCAGCGTTCTAGCCGCATATACGCAGTATTTT

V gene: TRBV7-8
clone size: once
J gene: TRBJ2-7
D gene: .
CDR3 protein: CASSLVYEQYF
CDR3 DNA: TGTGCCAGCAGCTTAGTTTACGAGCAGTACTTC

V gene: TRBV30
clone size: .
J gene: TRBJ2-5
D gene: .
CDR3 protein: CALRGTRAETQYF
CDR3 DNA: TGTGCCCTGCGGGGGACACGGGCGGAGACCCAGTACTTC

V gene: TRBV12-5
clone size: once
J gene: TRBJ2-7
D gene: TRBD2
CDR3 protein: CASGSRPASGRHEQYF
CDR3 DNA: TGTGCTAGTGGTTCTCGCCCTGCTAGCGGGAGGCATGAGCAGTACTTC

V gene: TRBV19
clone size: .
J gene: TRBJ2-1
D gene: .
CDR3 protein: CASSQRAGTLFTEQFF
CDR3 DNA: TGTGCCAGTAGCCAACGAGCCGGGACTCTTTTTACTGAGCAGTTCTTC

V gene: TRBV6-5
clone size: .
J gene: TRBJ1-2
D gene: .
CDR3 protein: CASSYSQGRDGYTF
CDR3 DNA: TGTGCCAGCAGTTACTCTCAGGGAAGAGATGGCTACACCTTC

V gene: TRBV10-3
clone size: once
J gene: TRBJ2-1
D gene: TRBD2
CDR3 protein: CAISEAGLYNEQFF
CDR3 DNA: TGTGCCATCAGTGAGGCGGGACTATACAATGAGCAGTTCTTC

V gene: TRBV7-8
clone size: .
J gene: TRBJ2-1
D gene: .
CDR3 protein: CASSLFRGLYNEQFF
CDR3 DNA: TGTGCCAGCAGCTTATTCCGGGGCCTATACAATGAGCAGTTCTTC

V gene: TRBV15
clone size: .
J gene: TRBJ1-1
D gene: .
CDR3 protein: CATSRRQENTEAFF
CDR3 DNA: TGTGCCACCAGCCGCCGACAGGAGAACACTGAAGCTTTCTTT

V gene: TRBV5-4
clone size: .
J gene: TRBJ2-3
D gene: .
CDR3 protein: CASSFRARLNTQYF
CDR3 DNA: TGTGCCAGCAGCTTCAGGGCCCGGTTGAATACGCAGTATTTT

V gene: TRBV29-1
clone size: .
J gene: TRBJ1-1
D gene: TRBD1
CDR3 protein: CSVDPDRMNTEAFF
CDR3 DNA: TGCAGCGTTGACCCGGACAGGATGAACACTGAAGCTTTCTTT

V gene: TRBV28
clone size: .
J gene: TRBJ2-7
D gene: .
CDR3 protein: CASRPRTGYEQYF
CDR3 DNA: TGTGCCAGCAGACCCAGGACTGGCTACGAGCAGTACTTC

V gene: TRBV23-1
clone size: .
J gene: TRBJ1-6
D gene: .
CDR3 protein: CASNARLNSPLHF
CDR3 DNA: TGCGCCAGCAACGCCCGGTTAAATTCACCCCTCCACTTT

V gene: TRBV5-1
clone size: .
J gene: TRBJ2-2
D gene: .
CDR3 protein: CASSLVAGHTGELFF
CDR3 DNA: TGCGCCAGCAGCTTGGTCGCGGGACACACCGGGGAGCTGTTTTTT

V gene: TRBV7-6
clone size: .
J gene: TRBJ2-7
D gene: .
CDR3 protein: CASSLAGKQYF
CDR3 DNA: TGTGCCAGCAGCTTAGCGGGAAAGCAGTACTTC